These T cell receptor beta chains were read from a single sample in a study of cytomegalovirus exposure and HLA in healthy donors. Sequencing used immunoSEQ multiplex PCR; TCRdb keeps in-frame clones, though not all of them. The sample holds 65,000 to 90,000 clones. Sequencing input: PBMCs. These receptors were collected from a female donor in good health and CMV-seropositive. The conserved cysteine and the conserved F or W are not part of the CDR3 here. The size of a clone is reported for some rows only, either as once, few or many, or as a class for expanded clones.

V | length | size | CDR3
TRBV29-1 | 13 | . | SVCPRGGANYGYT
TRBV6-1 | 11 | . | AITRQLNTEAF
TRBV11-2 | 10 | . | ASSGTSYEQY
TRBV11-2 | 12 | . | ASSQSTSSNEQF
TRBV5-1 | 13 | . | ASSLIEGSNSPLH
TRBV29-1 | 17 | . | SVEEDGGGQGGPYNEQF
TRBV28 | 10 | . | ASSASAAGYT
TRBV30 | 12 | . | ASDLSGGPDTQY
TRBV6-4 | 14 | medium-sized | ASSDSASGSINEQF
TRBV6-1 | 12 | . | ASKSAENAYEQY
TRBV28 | 13 | . | ASSFLGQGRQPQH
TRBV10-3 | 10 | . | AIRDRERGYT
TRBV6-4 | 13 | . | ASSAHQGAGTEAF
TRBV6-1 | 11 | . | ASSDGGVGELF
TRBV9 | 13 | . | ASSVSGSSYNEQF
TRBV6-5 | 14 | . | ASSYFGRGYTDTQY
TRBV28 | 14 | . | ASSLYGQAHNQPQH
TRBV9 | 14 | . | ASSDLLAGETDTQY
TRBV25-1 | 12 | . | ASSGAGFYSPLH
TRBV7-2 | 16 | . | ASSLGQGASGYNSPLH
TRBV7-7 | 11 | . | ASSYQQQETQY
TRBV4-1 | 13 | . | ASSPRGGQNTEAF